This T cell receptor beta chain was identified in a study of naive and memory T cell subsets. Overnight CMV lysate stimulation of fresh PBMCs defined donor CMV status by CD4+ IFNgamma. Four subsets defined by CD45RA and CD27 were sorted after CD3, CD4, CD8 and live/dead staining. Germline CDR1 is SQVTM and CDR2 is ANQGSEA. CDR3 size: 12 residues. This clonotype has ten or more counts. An equimolar mix of two oligonucleotides served as the beta constant-region primer for TRBC1 and TRBC2. Nested alpha and beta constant-region primers with the SP2 primer drove four PCR rounds on ligated cDNA. Via MiXCR, TCRdb re-called the UMI-ligation and nested PCR reads, giving one row per CDR3 protein. This sample has under 150,000 distinct CDR3 sequences, with approximately 17% found just once.

This TCR came from a human donor in good health. The gene calls are TRBV29-1 and TRBJ2-1; D might be TRBD2 (6 bases). The sample consisted of naive CD4+ T cells from blood. For the CDR3, the DNA is TGCAGTGGGGGAGGCTGGGGGAATGAGCAGTTCTTC. This gives the protein CSGGGWGNEQFF.